This T cell receptor beta chain was identified in a study of CD8+ T cells in alopecia areata. As concerns this clone: The antigen is not known.

This CDR3 is built from 13 residues. Germline V CDR1 and CDR2: SQVTM, ANQGSEA. Trimming cost V 4 bases and J 10 bases, with 14 bases left between them. cDNA reverse transcribed from extracted RNA served as the sequencing template. Only in-frame clones appear in the TCRdb table, and some are missing; sequencing was by immunoSEQ multiplex PCR. The table includes 110,000 or so clones, about 61% detected once. Treatment defined: oral pan-JAK inhibitor, 5-10 mg twice daily. Study observations and caveats: Given one nonresponder, whether baseline CD8+ expansion relates to response remains uncertain. Many expanded lesional clones persisted during tofacitinib (in both scalp and blood).

The rearrangement joins TRBV29-1 to TRBJ1-6; tentatively, D is TRBD1 (5 bases). This sequence originates from a human donor with alopecia areata. The sample consisted of CD8+ T cells sorted from blood, taken at week 4, from a patient treated with tofacitinib. In DNA form, the CDR3 reads TGCAGCGTTGGGCAGGGAAAAGGGTCACCCCTCCACTTT. It specifies CSVGQGKGSPLHF.